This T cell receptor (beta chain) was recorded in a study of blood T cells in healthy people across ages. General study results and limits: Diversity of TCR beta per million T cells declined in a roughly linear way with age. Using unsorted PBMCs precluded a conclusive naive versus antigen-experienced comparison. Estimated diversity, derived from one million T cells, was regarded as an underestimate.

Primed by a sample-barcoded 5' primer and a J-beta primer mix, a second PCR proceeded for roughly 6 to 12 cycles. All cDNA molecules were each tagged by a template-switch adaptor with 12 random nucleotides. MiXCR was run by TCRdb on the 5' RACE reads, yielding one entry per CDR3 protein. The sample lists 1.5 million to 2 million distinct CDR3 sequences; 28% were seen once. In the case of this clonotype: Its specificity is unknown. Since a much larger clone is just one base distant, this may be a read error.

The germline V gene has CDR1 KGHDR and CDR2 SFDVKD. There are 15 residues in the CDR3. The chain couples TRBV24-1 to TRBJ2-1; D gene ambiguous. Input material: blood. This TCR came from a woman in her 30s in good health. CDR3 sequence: CATSDATESYNEKFF. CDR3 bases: TGTGCCACCAGTGATGCGACGGAATCCTACAATGAGAAGTTCTTC.